The next 3 T cell receptor beta chains were all read from a single sample in a study of T cells in Graves' hyperthyroidism and ophthalmopathy. The CDR3 regions of TCR beta were amplified from RNA transcripts. A set of HTBI primers served as the primers for a first-round RT-PCR of the TCR CDR3. Using its own MiXCR run on the multiplex PCR reads, TCRdb lists one record per CDR3 protein. The repertoire holds 300,000 to 450,000 distinct CDR3 sequences, approximately 14% seen once, with roughly 25% in the top ten. Source material: blood. These TCRs come from a woman between 18 and 30 years old with Graves' hyperthyroidism that later progressed to Graves' ophthalmopathy.

This clonotype appeared many times. The CDR3 here is CASRPGGDTQYF. The CDR3 DNA reads as TGTGCCAGCAGACCCGGAGGAGATACGCAGTATTTT. The rearrangement uses TRBV27 and TRBJ2-3; TRBD2 is a possible D gene (5 bases). The CDR3 runs to 12 residues. In germline, CDR1 is MNHEY, CDR2 SMNVEV (reference sequence). The V gene lost 6 bases and the J gene lost 5 bases, with 9 bases spanning the gap.

The J gene is TRBJ2-5, the V gene TRBV7-8; D is unresolved. Trimming took off 1 base at V and 2 bases at J, with 14 bases between the two ends. The CDR3 sequence is 16 residues long. Germline lookup yields CDR1 SGHVS and CDR2 FQNEAQ. Here the CDR3 DNA reads TGTGCCAGCAGCTTAGGGGTTACCTTGGGACAAGAGACCCAGTACTTC. This codes for CASSLGVTLGQETQYF.

This clonotype was counted ten times or more. The rearrangement uses TRBV4-3 and TRBJ1-4; 11 bases are a match to TRBD1. Germline V gene data show CDR1 as LGHNA and CDR2 as YSLEER. CDR3 length: 17 amino acids. V shed 1 base and J 7 bases; nucleotides not matched to a gene: 8. The CDR3 loop is CASSQGGPGQGGEKLFF. The CDR3 coding sequence is TGCGCCAGCAGCCAAGGTGGTCCGGGACAGGGGGGTGAAAAACTGTTTTTT.